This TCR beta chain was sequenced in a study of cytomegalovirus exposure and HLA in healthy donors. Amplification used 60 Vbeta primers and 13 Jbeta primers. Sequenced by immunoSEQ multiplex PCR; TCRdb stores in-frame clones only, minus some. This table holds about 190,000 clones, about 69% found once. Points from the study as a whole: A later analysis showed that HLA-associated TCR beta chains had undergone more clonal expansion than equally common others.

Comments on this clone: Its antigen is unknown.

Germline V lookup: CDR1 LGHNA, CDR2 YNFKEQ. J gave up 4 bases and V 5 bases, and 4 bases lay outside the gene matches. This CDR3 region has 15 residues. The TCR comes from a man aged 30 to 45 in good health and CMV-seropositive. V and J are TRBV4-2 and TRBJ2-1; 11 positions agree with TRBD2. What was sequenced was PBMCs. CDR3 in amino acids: CASSATSGDYNEQFF. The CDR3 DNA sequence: TGTGCCAGCAGCGCGACTAGCGGGGATTACAATGAGCAGTTCTTC.